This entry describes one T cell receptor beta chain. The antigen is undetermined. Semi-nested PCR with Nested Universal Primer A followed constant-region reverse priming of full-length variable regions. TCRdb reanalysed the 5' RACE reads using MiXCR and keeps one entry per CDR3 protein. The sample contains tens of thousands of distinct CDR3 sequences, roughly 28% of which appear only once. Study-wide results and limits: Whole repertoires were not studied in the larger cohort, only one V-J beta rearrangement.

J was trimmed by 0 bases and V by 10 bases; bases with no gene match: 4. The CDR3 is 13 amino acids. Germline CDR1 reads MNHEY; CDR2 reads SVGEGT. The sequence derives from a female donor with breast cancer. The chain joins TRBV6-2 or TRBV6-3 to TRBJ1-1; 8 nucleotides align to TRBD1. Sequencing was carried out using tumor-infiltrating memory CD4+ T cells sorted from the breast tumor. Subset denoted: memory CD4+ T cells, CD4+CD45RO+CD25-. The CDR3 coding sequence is TGTGCCACCCAGGGACAGGTGAACACTGAAGCTTTCTTT. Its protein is CATQGQVNTEAFF.